The 15 T cell receptor beta chains given below trace back to one sample, sequenced in a study of cytomegalovirus exposure and HLA in healthy donors. The study ran its PCR with 60 Vbeta and 13 Jbeta primers. Data came from immunoSEQ multiplex PCR; TCRdb stores just in-frame clones and leaves some out. Of 150,000 to 200,000 clones in the sample, approximately 80% were seen once. The sample consisted of PBMCs. Source of these receptors: a woman aged 50 to 65 in good health and CMV-seronegative.

The chain couples TRBV6-6 to TRBJ1-3; possibly TRBD1 for D (6 bases). The V end was cut by 5 bases, the J end by 2 bases, with 10 bases between. Germline V gives CDR1 MNHNY, CDR2 SVGAGI (reference sequence). The CDR3 extends over 14 amino acids. The CDR3 here is CASSQGGPGNTIYF. CDR3 sequence (DNA): TGTGCCAGCAGTCAAGGGGGTCCTGGAAACACCATATATTTT.

The gene calls are TRBV9 and TRBJ1-3; no firm D call. Trimming took 0 bases from V and 7 from J, leaving 2 bases between them. The CDR3 is made up of 11 amino acids. Germline CDR1 reads SGDLS; CDR2 reads YYNGEE. In DNA, the CDR3 is TGTGCCAGCAGCGTAGCTAACACCATATATTTT. Translation gives CASSVANTIYF.

The V call is TRBV6-1, the J call TRBJ2-4; D remains ambiguous. V was pared by 7 bases and J by 7 bases, with 11 bases between. This CDR3 contains 12 residues. Per germline, CDR1 MNHNS and CDR2 SASEGT. The CDR3 spells CASTHIRNIQYF. CDR3 nucleotide sequence: TGTGCCAGCACCCATATTCGGAACATTCAGTACTTC.

The rearrangement uses TRBV28 and TRBJ2-7; D remains unclear. Germline V gives CDR1 MDHEN, CDR2 SYDVKM. V was cut by 7 bases and J by 4 bases, with 17 bases left in between. This CDR3 comprises 14 residues. The CDR3 DNA follows: TGTGCCAGCATGGCTTACGCGGTGACTTACGAGCAGTACTTC. It encodes CASMAYAVTYEQYF.

The chain couples TRBV29-1 to TRBJ2-7; D is ambiguous. In germline, CDR1 is SQVTM, CDR2 ANQGSEA. Trimming took 7 bases from V and 0 from J, leaving 19 bases between them. The CDR3 has 15 amino acids. The CDR3 coding sequence is TGCAGCGCTCTAATAGGAGCCCCAAGCTCCTACGAGCAGTACTTC. Translation gives CSALIGAPSSYEQYF.

This clone was picked up a small number of times. The chain uses TRBV7-2 and TRBJ2-5, with TRBD2 identical over 12 bases. The CDR3 extends over 17 amino acids. Germline CDR1 SGHTA, CDR2 FQGNSA. V shed 4 bases and J 1 base; nucleotides not matched to a gene: 7. CDR3 bases: TGTGCCAGCAGCTCACGGAGGACTAGCGGGGTCCAAGAGACCCAGTACTTC. It encodes CASSSRRTSGVQETQYF.

V usage is TRBV7-8 and J usage is TRBJ2-1; 9 bases map to TRBD2. Germline V lookup: CDR1 SGHVS, CDR2 FQNEAQ. The ends lost 5 bases at V and 0 bases at J; junction bases unmatched: 14. The CDR3 is made up of 19 amino acids. CDR3 DNA: TGTGCCAGCAGCCGAGAGCTAACAACTAGCGGGCCCTCCTACAATGAGCAGTTCTTC. Its translation is CASSRELTTSGPSYNEQFF. The whole variable domain, remainder taken from reference TRBV7-8 and TRBJ2-1, is GAGVSQSPRYKVAKRGQDVALRCDPISGHVSLFWYQQALGQGPEFLTYFQNEAQLDKSGLPSDRFFAERPEGSVSTLKIQRTQQEDSAVYLCASSRELTTSGPSYNEQFFGPGTRLTVL.

The rearrangement links TRBV9 to TRBJ2-5; 9 bases line up with TRBD1. Germline trimming cut 0 bases from V and 7 bases from J; bases unmatched to any gene: 7. Germline V gene data show CDR1 as SGDLS and CDR2 as YYNGEE. The CDR3 consists of 15 residues. This CDR3 reads CASSVEGQDRGTQYF. Here the CDR3 DNA reads TGTGCCAGCAGCGTAGAAGGTCAGGACAGGGGGACCCAGTACTTC.

The chain couples TRBV6-1 to TRBJ1-2; D possibly corresponds to TRBD1 (6 bases). Deletions cut 6 bases from V and 8 bases from J, with 13 bases between. Germline V gene lookup returns CDR1 MNHNS and CDR2 SASEGT. This CDR3 comprises 12 residues. In DNA, the CDR3 is TGTGCCAGCAGCGGACAGAGGGAGGGCTACACCTTC. This gives the protein CASSGQREGYTF.

The chain has TRBV5-1 and TRBJ2-7, with 11 bases lining up with TRBD2. In germline, CDR1 is SGHRS, CDR2 YFSETQ. The CDR3 contains 17 residues. V lost 0 bases, J lost 5 bases, and 10 bases stayed unmatched. CDR3 region: CASSLAPTSGMKDEQYF. The CDR3 DNA is TGCGCCAGCAGCTTGGCCCCGACTAGCGGGATGAAAGACGAGCAGTACTTC.

The V call is TRBV11-3, the J call TRBJ2-5; D is perhaps TRBD1 (6 bases). The J call may be wrong; the DNA end is better matched by TRBJ2-7. Germline assignment: CDR1 SGHNT and CDR2 YENEEA. CDR3 length: 15 amino acids. The CDR3 region is CASSLDTGIGHEQYF. In DNA form, the CDR3 reads TGTGCCAGCAGCTTAGACACAGGGATCGGACACGAGCAGTACTTC.

V usage is TRBV5-6 and J usage is TRBJ2-5; D is uncertain. The J call may not be correct, given that the DNA end is closer to TRBJ2-7. This CDR3 region has 14 residues. From germline, CDR1 is SGHDT and CDR2 YYEEEE. CDR3 coding DNA: TGTGCCAGCAGCTTGCAACTACAATCCTACGAGCAGTACTTC. Amino acids: CASSLQLQSYEQYF.

The table lists this clone with a few counts. The rearrangement joins TRBV4-3 to TRBJ2-3; 8 bases match TRBD1. Germline-derived CDR1 and CDR2 are LGHNA and YSLEER. This CDR3 contains 15 residues. After removal of 3 bases from V and 2 bases from J, the junction contained 4 bases not matched to a gene. CDR3 residues: CASSQTDRDTDTQYF. The CDR3 coding sequence is TGCGCCAGCAGCCAGACGGACAGGGACACAGATACGCAGTATTTT.

V usage is TRBV7-2 and J usage is TRBJ1-4; D gene ambiguous. V was cut by 0 bases and J by 4 bases, with 6 bases left in between. The germline CDR1 and CDR2 sequences are SGHTA and FQGNSA. The length of the CDR3 is 14 residues. CDR3 sequence: CASSLAPGNEKLFF. CDR3 sequence (DNA): TGTGCCAGCAGCTTAGCGCCGGGTAATGAAAAACTGTTTTTT.

CDR3 nucleotides: TGTGCCAGCAGTGAAGGGGGAGGGTCACCCCTCCACTTT. It yields the protein CASSEGGGSPLHF. The chain is built from TRBV2 and TRBJ1-6; D is uncertain. CDR1 and CDR2 (germline): SNHLY, FYNNEI. Trimming cost V 1 base and J 10 bases, with 8 bases left between them. The CDR3 totals 13 residues.